This T cell receptor (beta chain) was recovered during a study of blood T cell repertoires in COVID-19. The CDR3 length is 15 residues. From germline, CDR1 is SGHTA and CDR2 FQGNSA. V gave up 5 bases and J gave up 3 bases; unmatched junction bases: 8. Sequenced by immunoSEQ multiplex PCR; TCRdb stores in-frame clones only, minus some. The repertoire includes 43,000 or so clones, approximately 90% of them detected once, and about 7.7% sits in the top ten. The rearrangement uses TRBV7-2 and TRBJ1-2, with 8 bases lining up with TRBD1. The sequencing input was peripheral blood. This TCR was recovered from a man aged 60-69 years with active COVID-19. For the CDR3, the DNA is TGTGCCAGCAGCCTAGGACAGGGATCTCACTATGGCTACACCTTC. It translates to CASSLGQGSHYGYTF.